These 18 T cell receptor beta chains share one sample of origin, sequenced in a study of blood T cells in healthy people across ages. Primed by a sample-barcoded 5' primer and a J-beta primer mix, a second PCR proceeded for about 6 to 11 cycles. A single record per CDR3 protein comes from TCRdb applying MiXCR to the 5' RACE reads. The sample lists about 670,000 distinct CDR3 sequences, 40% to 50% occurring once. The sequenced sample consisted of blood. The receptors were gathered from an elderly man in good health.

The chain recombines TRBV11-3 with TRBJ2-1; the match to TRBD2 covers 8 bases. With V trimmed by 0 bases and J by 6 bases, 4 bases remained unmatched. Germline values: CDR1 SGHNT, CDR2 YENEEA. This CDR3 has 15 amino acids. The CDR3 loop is CASSLESSGPNEQFF. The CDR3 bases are TGTGCCAGCAGCTTAGAGTCTAGCGGGCCCAATGAGCAGTTCTTC. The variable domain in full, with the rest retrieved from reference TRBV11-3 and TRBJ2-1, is EAGVVQSPRYKIIEKKQPVAFWCNPISGHNTLYWYLQNLGQGPELLIRYENEEAVDDSQLPKDRFSAERLKGVDSTLKIQPAELGDSAVYLCASSLESSGPNEQFFGPGTRLTVL.

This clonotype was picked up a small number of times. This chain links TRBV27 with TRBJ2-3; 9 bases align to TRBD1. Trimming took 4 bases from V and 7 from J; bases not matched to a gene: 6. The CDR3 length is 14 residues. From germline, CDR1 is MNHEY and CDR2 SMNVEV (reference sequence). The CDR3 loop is CASSSTYRGHTQYF. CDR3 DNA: TGTGCCAGCAGTTCCACCTACAGGGGGCATACGCAGTATTTT.

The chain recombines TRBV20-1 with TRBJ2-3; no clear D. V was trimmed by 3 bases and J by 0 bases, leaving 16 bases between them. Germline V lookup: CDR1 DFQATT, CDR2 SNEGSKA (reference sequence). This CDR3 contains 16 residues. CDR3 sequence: CSASLGAETSTDTQYF. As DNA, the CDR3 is TGCAGTGCTAGCCTCGGTGCGGAGACTAGCACAGATACGCAGTATTTT.

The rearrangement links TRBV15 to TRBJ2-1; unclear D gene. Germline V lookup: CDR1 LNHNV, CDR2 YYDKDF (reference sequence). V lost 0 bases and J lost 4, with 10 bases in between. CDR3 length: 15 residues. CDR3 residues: CATSRDSNRYNEQFF. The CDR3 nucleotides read TGTGCCACCAGCAGAGATAGCAACAGATACAATGAGCAGTTCTTC.

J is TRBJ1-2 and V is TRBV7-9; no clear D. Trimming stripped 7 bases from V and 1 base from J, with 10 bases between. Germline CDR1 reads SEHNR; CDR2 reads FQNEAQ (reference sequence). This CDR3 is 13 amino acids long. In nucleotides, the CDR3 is TGTGCCAGCACCGACGGTCTTAACTATGGCTACACCTTC. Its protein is CASTDGLNYGYTF.

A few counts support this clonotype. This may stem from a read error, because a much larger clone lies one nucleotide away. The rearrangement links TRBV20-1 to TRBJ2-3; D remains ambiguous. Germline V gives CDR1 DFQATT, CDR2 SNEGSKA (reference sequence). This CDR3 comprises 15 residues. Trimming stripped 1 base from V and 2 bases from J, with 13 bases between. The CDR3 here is CSARADVFTTDTQYF. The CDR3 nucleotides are TGCAGTGCTAGAGCAGATGTGTTTACCACAGATACGCAGTATTTT.

CDR3 region: CASSWEGPTRALHF. CDR3 in DNA: TGTGCCAGCAGTTGGGAAGGGCCGACCCGAGCCCTCCACTTT. V is TRBV6-2 or TRBV6-3 and J is TRBJ1-6; no clear D. The germline V gene has CDR1 MNHEY and CDR2 SVGEGT. CDR3 length: 14 residues. V was clipped by 4 bases and J by 14 bases, with 18 bases between them.

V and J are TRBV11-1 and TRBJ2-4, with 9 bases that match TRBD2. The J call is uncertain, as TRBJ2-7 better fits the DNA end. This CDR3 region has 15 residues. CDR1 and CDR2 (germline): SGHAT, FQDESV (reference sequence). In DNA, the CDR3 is TGTGCCAGCAGCCCTACGGGGACTAGCATTGACGAGCAGTACTTC. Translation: CASSPTGTSIDEQYF.

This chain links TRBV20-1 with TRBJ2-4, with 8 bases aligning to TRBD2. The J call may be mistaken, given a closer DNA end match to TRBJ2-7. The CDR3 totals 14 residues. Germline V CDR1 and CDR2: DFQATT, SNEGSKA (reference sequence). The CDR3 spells CSARASGRGGEQYF. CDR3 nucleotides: TGCAGTGCTAGAGCCAGCGGGAGAGGGGGCGAGCAGTACTTC.

This CDR3 is CAWSFGQGAPNSPLHF. The CDR3 region has the DNA TGTGCCTGGAGCTTTGGACAGGGGGCGCCGAATTCACCCCTCCACTTT. The chain uses TRBV30 and TRBJ1-6, with TRBD1 identical over 11 bases. Germline V gives CDR1 GTSNPN, CDR2 SVGIG (reference sequence). After removal of 3 bases from V and 7 bases from J, the junction contained 8 bases not matched to a gene. The CDR3 contains 16 residues. The variable domain in full, completed from reference TRBV30 and TRBJ1-6, reads SQTIHQWPATLVQPVGSPLSLECTVEGTSNPNLYWYRQAAGRGLQLLFYSVGIGQISSEVPQNLSASRPQDRQFILSSKKLLLSDSGFYLCAWSFGQGAPNSPLHFGNGTRLTVT.

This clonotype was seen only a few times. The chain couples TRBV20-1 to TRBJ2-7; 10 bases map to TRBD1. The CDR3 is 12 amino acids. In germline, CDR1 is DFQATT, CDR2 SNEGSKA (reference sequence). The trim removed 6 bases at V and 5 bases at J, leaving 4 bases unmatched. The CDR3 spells CSATDRGDEQYF. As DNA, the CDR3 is TGCAGTGCGACGGACAGGGGGGACGAGCAGTACTTC.

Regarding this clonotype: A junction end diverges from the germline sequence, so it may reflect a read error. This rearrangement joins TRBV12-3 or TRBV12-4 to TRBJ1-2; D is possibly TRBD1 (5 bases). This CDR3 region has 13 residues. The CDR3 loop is CTSSLGDSSGYTF. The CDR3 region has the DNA TGTACCAGCAGTTTAGGGGATTCGAGCGGCTACACCTTC.

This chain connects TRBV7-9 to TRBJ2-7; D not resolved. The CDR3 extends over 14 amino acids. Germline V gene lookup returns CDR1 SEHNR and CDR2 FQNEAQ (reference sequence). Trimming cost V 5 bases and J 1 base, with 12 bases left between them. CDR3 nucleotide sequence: TGTGCCAGCAGCGTAGTTAGGGTTTCCTACGAGCAGTACTTC. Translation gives CASSVVRVSYEQYF. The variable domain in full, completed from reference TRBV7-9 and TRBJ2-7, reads DTGVSQNPRHKITKRGQNVTFRCDPISEHNRLYWYRQTLGQGPEFLTYFQNEAQLEKSRLLSDRFSAERPKGSFSTLEIQRTEQGDSAMYLCASSVVRVSYEQYFGPGTRLTVT.

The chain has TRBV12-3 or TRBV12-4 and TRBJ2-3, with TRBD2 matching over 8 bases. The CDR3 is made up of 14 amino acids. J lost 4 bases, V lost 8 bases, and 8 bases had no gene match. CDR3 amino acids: CASVTSGDADTQYF. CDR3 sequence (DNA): TGTGCCAGCGTTACTAGCGGAGATGCAGATACGCAGTATTTT.

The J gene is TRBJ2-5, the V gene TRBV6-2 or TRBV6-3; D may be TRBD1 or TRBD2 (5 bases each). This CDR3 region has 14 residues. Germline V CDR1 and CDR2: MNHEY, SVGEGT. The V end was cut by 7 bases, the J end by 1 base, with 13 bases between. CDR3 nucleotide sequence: TGTGCCAGCACCACGGGGCTAGTCCAAGAGACCCAGTACTTC. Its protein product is CASTTGLVQETQYF.

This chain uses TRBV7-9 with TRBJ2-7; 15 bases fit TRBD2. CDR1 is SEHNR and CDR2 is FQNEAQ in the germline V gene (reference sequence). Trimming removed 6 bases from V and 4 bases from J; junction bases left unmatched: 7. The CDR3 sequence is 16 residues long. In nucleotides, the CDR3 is TGTGCCAGCAGTAAAACCGGGACTAGCGGGGGGTACGAGCAGTACTTC. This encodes CASSKTGTSGGYEQYF.

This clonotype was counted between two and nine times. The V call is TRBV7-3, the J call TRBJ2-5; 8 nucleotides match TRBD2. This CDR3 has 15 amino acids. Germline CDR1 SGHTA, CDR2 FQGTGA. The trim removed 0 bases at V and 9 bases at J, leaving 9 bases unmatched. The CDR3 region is CASSLTAGETRSQYF. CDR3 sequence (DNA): TGTGCCAGCAGCTTAACAGCGGGAGAAACCCGTTCCCAGTACTTC.

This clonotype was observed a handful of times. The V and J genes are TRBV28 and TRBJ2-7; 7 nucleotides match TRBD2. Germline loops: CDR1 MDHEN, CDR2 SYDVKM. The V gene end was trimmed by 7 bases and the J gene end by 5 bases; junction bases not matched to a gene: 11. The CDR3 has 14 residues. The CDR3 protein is CASMVSSGANEQYF. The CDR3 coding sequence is TGTGCCAGCATGGTATCGAGCGGGGCTAACGAGCAGTACTTC.